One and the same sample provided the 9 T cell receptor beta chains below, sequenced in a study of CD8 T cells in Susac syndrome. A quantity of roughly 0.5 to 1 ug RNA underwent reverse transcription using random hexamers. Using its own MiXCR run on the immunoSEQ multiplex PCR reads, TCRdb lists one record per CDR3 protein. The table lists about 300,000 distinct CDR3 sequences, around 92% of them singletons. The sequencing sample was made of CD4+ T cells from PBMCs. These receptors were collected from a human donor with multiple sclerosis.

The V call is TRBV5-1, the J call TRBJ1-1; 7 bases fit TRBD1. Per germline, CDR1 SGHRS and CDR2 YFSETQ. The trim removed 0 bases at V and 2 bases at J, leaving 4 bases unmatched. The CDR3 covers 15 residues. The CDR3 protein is CASSLDRGDNTEAFF. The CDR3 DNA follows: TGCGCCAGCAGCTTGGACAGGGGAGATAACACTGAAGCTTTCTTT.

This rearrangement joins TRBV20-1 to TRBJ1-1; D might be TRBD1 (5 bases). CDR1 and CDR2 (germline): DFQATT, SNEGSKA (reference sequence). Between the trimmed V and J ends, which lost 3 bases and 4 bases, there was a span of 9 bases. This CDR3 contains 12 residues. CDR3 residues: CSARGVVTEAFF. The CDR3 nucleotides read TGCAGTGCTAGGGGGGTAGTCACTGAAGCTTTCTTT.

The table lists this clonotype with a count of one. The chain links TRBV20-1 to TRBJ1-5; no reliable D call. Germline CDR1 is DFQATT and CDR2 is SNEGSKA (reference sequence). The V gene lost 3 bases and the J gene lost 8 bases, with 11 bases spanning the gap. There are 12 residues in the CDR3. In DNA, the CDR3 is TGCAGTGCTAGGGAAGGGTTGAAGCCCCAGCATTTT. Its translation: CSAREGLKPQHF.

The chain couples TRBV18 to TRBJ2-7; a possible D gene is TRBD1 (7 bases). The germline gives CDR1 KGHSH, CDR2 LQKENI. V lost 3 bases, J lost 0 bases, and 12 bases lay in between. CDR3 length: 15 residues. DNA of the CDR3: TGTGCCAGCTCACCCCGGGGGACAGCCTCCTACGAGCAGTACTTC. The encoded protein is CASSPRGTASYEQYF.

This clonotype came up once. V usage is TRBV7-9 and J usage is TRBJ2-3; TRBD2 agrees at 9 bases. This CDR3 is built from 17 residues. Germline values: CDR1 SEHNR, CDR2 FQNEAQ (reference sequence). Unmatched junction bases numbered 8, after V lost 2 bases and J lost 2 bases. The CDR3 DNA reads TGTGCCAGCAGCTTACTGCGTAGCGGGGGACTCACAGATACGCAGTATTTT. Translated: CASSLLRSGGLTDTQYF.

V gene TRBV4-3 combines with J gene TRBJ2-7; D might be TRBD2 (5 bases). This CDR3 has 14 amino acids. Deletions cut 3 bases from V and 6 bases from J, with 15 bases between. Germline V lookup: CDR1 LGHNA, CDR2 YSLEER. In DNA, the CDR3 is TGCGCCAGCAGCCAGAACCCCGGGGTCCCCGAGCAGTACTTC. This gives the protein CASSQNPGVPEQYF.

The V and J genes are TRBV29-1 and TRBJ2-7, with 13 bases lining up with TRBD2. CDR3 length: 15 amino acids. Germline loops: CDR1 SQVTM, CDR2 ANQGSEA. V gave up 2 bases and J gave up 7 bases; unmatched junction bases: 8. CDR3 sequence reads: CSVERGLAGAGEQYF. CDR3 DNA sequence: TGCAGCGTTGAAAGAGGACTAGCGGGAGCCGGGGAGCAGTACTTC.

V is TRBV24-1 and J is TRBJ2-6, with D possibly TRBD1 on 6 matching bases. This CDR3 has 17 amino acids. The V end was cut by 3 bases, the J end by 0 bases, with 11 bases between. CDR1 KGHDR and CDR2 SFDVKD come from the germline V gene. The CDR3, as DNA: TGTGCCACCAGTGATGTAACAGGGAACTCTGGGGCCAACGTCCTGACTTTC. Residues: CATSDVTGNSGANVLTF.

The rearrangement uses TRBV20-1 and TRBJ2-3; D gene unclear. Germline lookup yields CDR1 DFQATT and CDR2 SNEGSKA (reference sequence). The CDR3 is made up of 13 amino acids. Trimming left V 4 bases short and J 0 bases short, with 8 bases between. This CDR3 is CSANTDSTDTQYF. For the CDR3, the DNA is TGCAGTGCTAATACGGACAGCACAGATACGCAGTATTTT.